The sequence of this T cell receptor (beta chain) was determined in a study of neurological immune-mediated disorders. Each CDR3 protein gets one entry after TCRdb re-called the 5' RACE reads with MiXCR. The profile shows 65,000 to 85,000 distinct CDR3 sequences, 5.8% of them singletons. Regarding time point: longitudinal time-point 2. With 5 bases clipped from V and 16 bases from J, the junction kept 16 bases outside the gene matches. Germline V gene lookup returns CDR1 SGHTA and CDR2 FQGNSA. This CDR3 is built from 15 residues. This clonotype was seen at least ten times. The sequenced material came from PBMCs. This receptor was identified in a woman aged 60-70 years with multiple sclerosis. This chain links TRBV7-2 with TRBJ2-1; TRBD2 matches 11 bases. In nucleotides, the CDR3 is TGTGCCAGCAGCCCTGGGACAGGGAGGACTAGCGGGTTATTCTTC. It is translated as CASSPGTGRTSGLFF. The complete variable domain, with remaining parts taken from reference TRBV7-2 and TRBJ2-1, reads GAGVSQSPSNKVTEKGKDVELRCDPISGHTALYWYRQSLGQGLEFLIYFQGNSAPDKSGLPSDRFSAERTGGSVSTLTIQRTQQEDSAVYLCASSPGTGRTSGLFFGPGTRLTVL.